The TCR beta chain under discussion was sequenced for a study of response to subunit inactivated influenza vaccine. Study results and caveats: After each seasonal influenza vaccination, few new T cells are recruited, the authors suggested.

The ends were cut back, 0 bases at V and 3 bases at J, with 9 bases in the middle. From germline, CDR1 is SGHRS and CDR2 YFSETQ. CDR3 size: 14 residues. Using its own MiXCR run on the RT-PCR reads, TCRdb lists one record per CDR3 protein. Here the sample spans about 580,000 distinct CDR3 sequences, 11% to 15% being singletons. This clonotype was observed at least ten times. The antigen is not known. The rearrangement uses TRBV5-1 and TRBJ2-5; no reliable D call. The specimen was PBMCs from blood, collected about 13 days after vaccination. The receptor comes from a man aged 50 to 59 who received an inactivated influenza vaccine. CDR3 sequence reads: CASSLAGQEETQYF. DNA of the CDR3: TGCGCCAGCAGCTTGGCCGGTCAGGAAGAGACCCAGTACTTC.